The sample holds a few counts of the clone carrying this T cell receptor beta chain. Its antigen is undetermined. This record comes from a study of beta chain features in type 1 diabetes. Study-wide results and limits: Shorter templates might be favored by PCR, and equally so in patients and in controls.

Germline-derived CDR1 and CDR2 are SGHNT and YYREEE (reference sequence). The CDR3 totals 11 residues. The V gene lost 4 bases and the J gene lost 5 bases, with 7 bases spanning the gap. Every bit of the isolated RNA underwent reverse transcription, so sequencing read expressed TCRB transcripts. The assay was immunoSEQ multiplex PCR, and TCRdb's table has in-frame clones only and misses some. The top ten hold 0.9% to 1.2% of the sample, which has about 290,000 clones, around 7.8% seen once. The chain carries TRBV5-4 and TRBJ2-7; D ambiguous. The sample taken for sequencing was central memory CD4+ T cells from blood. The TCR comes from a woman aged 18-29 years in good health. The CDR3, as DNA: TGTGCCAGCAGCCCGAATCACGAGCAGTACTTC. Its translation is CASSPNHEQYF.